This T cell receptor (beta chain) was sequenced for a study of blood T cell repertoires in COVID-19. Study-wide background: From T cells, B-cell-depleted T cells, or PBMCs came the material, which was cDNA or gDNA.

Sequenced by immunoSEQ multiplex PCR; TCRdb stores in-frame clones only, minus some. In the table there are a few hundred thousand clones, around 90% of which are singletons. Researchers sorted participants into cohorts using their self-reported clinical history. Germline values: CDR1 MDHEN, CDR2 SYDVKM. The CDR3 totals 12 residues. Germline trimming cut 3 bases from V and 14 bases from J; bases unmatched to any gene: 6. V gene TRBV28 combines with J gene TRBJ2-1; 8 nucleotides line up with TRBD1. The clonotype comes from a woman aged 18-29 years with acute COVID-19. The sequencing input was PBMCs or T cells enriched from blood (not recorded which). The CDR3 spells CASSLNRGVEFF. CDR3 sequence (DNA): TGTGCCAGCAGTTTGAACAGGGGGGTTGAGTTCTTC.